These T cell receptor beta chains were read from a single sample in a study of cytomegalovirus exposure and HLA in healthy donors. The repertoire was sequenced with immunoSEQ multiplex PCR; TCRdb's copy has only in-frame clones and lacks some. The data show some 150,000 clones, approximately 86% seen once. The specimen was PBMCs. Receptors were obtained from a man aged 18 to 29 in good health and CMV-seropositive. Both conserved end residues are part of each CDR3. Each record gives: J gene, V gene, CDR3 length, clone size, CDR3 protein. Only part of the rows carry a size: once, few, many, or a class if the clone is expanded.

>TRBJ2-7|TRBV27|15|.
CASSFSTSGSYEQYF
>TRBJ2-1|TRBV5-6|11|.
CASSLGGTEFF
>TRBJ1-1|TRBV6-7|15|.
CASSTPDTGSLGAFF
>TRBJ2-5|TRBV9|14|.
CASSVEGVQETQYF
>TRBJ1-6|TRBV11-2|18|.
CASSFPGTGEDWNSPLHF
>TRBJ2-1|TRBV28|14|.
CASSLGARYNEQFF
>TRBJ2-1|TRBV9|14|.
CASSAPDREDEQFF
>TRBJ2-7|TRBV15|13|.
CATSLRLAAEQYF
>TRBJ2-1|TRBV15|14|.
CATNPGGSYNEQFF
>TRBJ2-5|TRBV7-2|15|.
CASSRDRGRGETQYF
>TRBJ2-5|TRBV28|13|.
CASSLRSRETQYF
>TRBJ2-1|TRBV6-4|13|.
CASSVAEYNEQFF
>TRBJ1-3|TRBV29-1|13|.
CSVGGTAGNTIYF
>TRBJ1-1|TRBV4-1|16|.
CASSLRNRGRNTEAFF
>TRBJ1-6|TRBV7-2|13|.
CASSTNPLSPLHF
>TRBJ2-2|TRBV10-3|16|once
CAITASGRIRTGELFF
>TRBJ2-5|TRBV10-3|14|.
CAISEGQGQETQYF
>TRBJ1-1|TRBV5-6|15|.
CASSLVDRGGTEAFF
>TRBJ2-3|TRBV4-3|15|.
CASSQDPGRADTQYF
>TRBJ2-2|TRBV4-3|13|.
CASSEQVTGELFF
>TRBJ2-7|TRBV6-1|14|once
CASSLAGGPNEQYF
>TRBJ2-5|TRBV6-6|15|.
CASSYGQGAQETQYF
>TRBJ1-5|TRBV4-3|15|once
CASSQDFGQLQPQHF
>TRBJ2-7|TRBV10-1|15|.
CASSPSGFPPEEQYF
>TRBJ2-2|TRBV18|17|.
CASSRGTGTGATGELFF
>TRBJ1-3|TRBV21-1|24|once
CASSKDRSRAAAKYPTRSGNTIYF
>TRBJ2-7|TRBV6-1|13|few
CASSEAGDNEQYF
>TRBJ2-7|TRBV4-1|15|.
CASSLLGSGGSEQYF
>TRBJ1-1|TRBV7-2|13|.
CASSSGRATEAFF
>TRBJ1-3|TRBV7-6|15|.
CASSLGTGSGNTIYF
>TRBJ1-2|TRBV7-2|16|.
CASSLTAGGHGYGYTF
>TRBJ2-5|TRBV6-6|14|.
CASSYPGGQETQYF
>TRBJ2-1|TRBV4-1|13|.
CASSLERYNEQFF
>TRBJ2-7|TRBV7-6|16|.
CASSLGAGTGAYEQYF
>TRBJ1-3|TRBV19|15|.
CASRDDRGHGNTIYF
>TRBJ1-3|TRBV27|14|.
CASRTASSGNTIYF
>TRBJ2-7|TRBV7-3|15|.
CASSLEPSGSREQYF
>TRBJ1-1|TRBV28|15|once
CASRQGFYMNTEAFF
>TRBJ1-1|TRBV20-1|10|.
CSAPGGIAFF
>TRBJ2-7|TRBV6-5|13|.
CASSYSSSYEQYF
>TRBJ2-1|TRBV27|18|.
CASRGTSGRGGSYNEQFF
>TRBJ2-7|TRBV7-9|14|few
CASTEYTGDYEQYF
>TRBJ2-1|TRBV29-1|15|.
CSVEGLAGAYNEQFF
>TRBJ1-5|TRBV15|16|.
CATSSRTGVQNQPQHF
>TRBJ2-5|TRBV6-5|14|.
CASSWASGGETQYF
>TRBJ2-5|TRBV9|14|.
CASSVAGFQETQYF
>TRBJ1-5|TRBV5-5|13|.
CASSPGQGQPQHF
>TRBJ2-2|TRBV25-1|12|.
CASRQGAGELFF
>TRBJ1-4|TRBV11-2|15|.
CASSFVTEIGEKLFF